The sequence of this T cell receptor beta chain was determined in a study of T-cell memory formation after mild COVID-19. General study points: Memory from before infection featured some responding clones, which suggests cross-reactive memory joined.

TCRdb reprocessed the 5' RACE reads via MiXCR and lists one record per CDR3 protein. The sample contains about half a million distinct CDR3 sequences, 15% to 20% of which appear only once. About this clonotype: Its antigen is not known.

What was sequenced was PBMCs or a T cell subset sorted from them (not recorded which). This clonotype originated in an adult woman who had mild COVID-19 (a few samples of this study predate the infection). Cell type and time point are not known.

The CDR3 loop reads CASSAQSTEAFF. CDR3 nucleotides: TGTGCCAGCAGCGCTCAGAGCACTGAAGCTTTCTTT. The chain has TRBV13 and TRBJ1-1; D is undetermined. V was cut by 5 bases and J by 4 bases, with 8 bases left in between. Germline values: CDR1 PRHDT, CDR2 FYEKMQ (reference sequence). This CDR3 spans 12 amino acids.